The 30 T cell receptor beta chains presented below share a single source sample, sequenced in a study of blood T cell repertoires in COVID-19. Data came from immunoSEQ multiplex PCR; TCRdb stores just in-frame clones and leaves some out. The sample has 300,000 or so clones, roughly 80% seen once. The sequencing input was peripheral blood. All receptors derive from a woman aged 45-65 years with active or convalescent COVID-19.

The CDR3 is CAWSPDLTYSGYTF. As DNA, the CDR3 is TGTGCCTGGAGTCCAGATTTGACCTACAGTGGCTACACCTTC. The chain carries TRBV30 and TRBJ1-2; D is undetermined. Germline assignment: CDR1 GTSNPN and CDR2 SVGIG (reference sequence). The CDR3 runs 14 residues. Trimming removed 2 bases from V and 7 bases from J, with 17 bases in between.

The chain uses TRBV29-1 and TRBJ2-2, with 7 bases matching TRBD1. The germline V gene has CDR1 SQVTM and CDR2 ANQGSEA. V lost 7 bases, J lost 0 bases, and 8 bases stayed unmatched. CDR3 length: 15 residues. CDR3 region: CSATEGQPNTGELFF. In DNA, the CDR3 is TGCAGCGCAACCGAGGGACAGCCGAACACCGGGGAGCTGTTTTTT.

The CDR3 is CASSLTAREGQRWQYF. The CDR3 region has the DNA TGTGCCAGCAGCTTAACGGCGAGGGAGGGCCAAAGGTGGCAGTACTTC. V usage is TRBV7-9 and J usage is TRBJ2-7, with 7 bases that match TRBD2. The germline gives CDR1 SEHNR, CDR2 FQNEAQ (reference sequence). V dropped 2 bases and J dropped 9; count of bases not matched to a gene: 16. The CDR3 runs to 16 residues.

This sequence joins TRBV19 and TRBJ1-1; 9 nucleotides line up with TRBD1. CDR1 and CDR2 (germline): LNHDA, SQIVND (reference sequence). J gave up 5 bases and V 4 bases, and 14 bases lay outside the gene matches. This CDR3 contains 17 residues. The CDR3 spells CASSRRGFGTGSTEAFF. The CDR3 coding sequence is TGTGCCAGTAGTAGGAGGGGGTTTGGGACAGGGTCGACTGAAGCTTTCTTT.

V and J are TRBV2 and TRBJ2-7, with a tentative D call TRBD2 (5 bases). The germline V gene encodes CDR1 SNHLY and CDR2 FYNNEI. The CDR3 is made up of 12 amino acids. V lost 5 bases, J lost 0 bases, and 5 bases lay in between. CDR3 sequence (DNA): TGTGCCAGCAGTCGGGGCTCCTACGAGCAGTACTTC. It translates to CASSRGSYEQYF. The whole variable domain, remainder taken from reference TRBV2 and TRBJ2-7, is EPEVTQTPSHQVTQMGQEVILRCVPISNHLYFYWYRQILGQKVEFLVSFYNNEISEKSEIFDDQFSVERPDGSNFTLKIRSTKLEDSAMYFCASSRGSYEQYFGPGTRLTVT.

The gene calls are TRBV28 and TRBJ1-2, with D perhaps TRBD1 (5 bases). The V gene's germline CDR1 is MDHEN and CDR2 SYDVKM. Between the trimmed V and J ends, which lost 6 bases and 4 bases, there was a span of 18 bases. The CDR3 is 15 residues long. The DNA of the CDR3 is TGTGCCAGCAGGATTGCGGGGCCATTACTCTATGGCTACACCTTC. Amino acid sequence: CASRIAGPLLYGYTF.

The chain recombines TRBV9 with TRBJ1-3, with D perhaps matching TRBD1 (5 bases). CDR1 is SGDLS, CDR2 YYNGEE, per germline. This CDR3 contains 19 residues. V dropped 0 bases and J dropped 2 bases, with 21 bases sitting between them. CDR3 nucleotide sequence: TGTGCCAGCAGCGTAGACCCAGGGTCTACTTTTACTGCTGGAAACACCATATATTTT. Amino acid sequence: CASSVDPGSTFTAGNTIYF.

The chain combines TRBV28 with TRBJ1-1; TRBD1 aligns across 10 bases. The trim removed 0 bases at V and 5 bases at J, leaving 6 bases unmatched. The CDR3 is made up of 16 amino acids. Germline lookup yields CDR1 MDHEN and CDR2 SYDVKM. CDR3 region: CASSLWRGQGHTEAFF. The CDR3 DNA is TGTGCCAGCAGTTTATGGAGGGGACAGGGGCATACTGAAGCTTTCTTT.

The rearrangement joins TRBV4-1 to TRBJ2-2; D gene unclear. CDR1 and CDR2 (germline): MGHRA, YSYEKL. V lost 6 bases to trimming and J lost 8 bases, with 10 bases between them. The CDR3 length is 12 residues. The CDR3 is CASRTDTGELFF. The CDR3 nucleotides read TGCGCCAGCAGAACCGATACTGGGGAGCTGTTTTTT.

This clone was observed a handful of times. The chain carries TRBV19 and TRBJ1-1; D remains ambiguous. The CDR3 covers 12 residues. V was cut by 10 bases and J by 3 bases, with 12 bases left in between. The germline CDR1 and CDR2 sequences are LNHDA and SQIVND (reference sequence). The CDR3 here is CATGRHYTEAFF. CDR3 bases: TGTGCCACCGGGAGGCACTACACTGAAGCTTTCTTT.

The chain combines TRBV29-1 with TRBJ1-1; 10 bases map to TRBD1. The germline gives CDR1 SQVTM, CDR2 ANQGSEA. The V segment lost 7 bases and the J segment 5 bases; nucleotides outside the gene matches: 7. The CDR3 loop spans 13 amino acids. The CDR3 loop is CSAATGGRTEAFF. The DNA of the CDR3 is TGCAGCGCAGCGACAGGGGGCAGGACTGAAGCTTTCTTT.

This chain links TRBV5-6 with TRBJ2-7, with 7 nucleotides matching TRBD1. Germline CDR1 SGHDT, CDR2 YYEEEE. After removal of 0 bases from V and 5 bases from J, the junction contained 20 bases not matched to a gene. CDR3 length: 19 amino acids. CDR3 sequence: CASSLGLLGYSRDSNEQYF. For the CDR3, the DNA is TGTGCCAGCAGCTTGGGACTTCTGGGGTACTCCCGGGACAGCAACGAGCAGTACTTC.

This chain joins TRBV10-3 and TRBJ2-2; D may be TRBD2 (6 bases). The germline V gene has CDR1 ENHRY and CDR2 SYGVKD. Trimming removed 0 bases at V and 7 bases at J, with 12 bases between. The length of the CDR3 is 15 residues. CDR3 in DNA: TGTGCCATCAGTGAGTCGAGGGGAGGTGGCGGGGAGCTGTTTTTT. As protein: CAISESRGGGGELFF.

The V call is TRBV7-9, the J call TRBJ2-5; D uncertain. Deletions cut 5 bases from V and 2 bases from J, with 9 bases between. CDR1 is SEHNR, CDR2 FQNEAQ, per germline (reference sequence). CDR3 length equals 13 residues. The CDR3 here is CASSTHIQETQYF. The CDR3 DNA reads TGTGCCAGCAGCACTCATATACAAGAGACCCAGTACTTC.

The chain joins TRBV5-4 to TRBJ2-1, with TRBD2 matching over 7 bases. The germline V gene encodes CDR1 SGHNT and CDR2 YYREEE (reference sequence). CDR3 length: 16 residues. The trim removed 4 bases at V and 6 bases at J, leaving 13 bases unmatched. The CDR3 DNA reads TGTGCCAGCAGCCCGGGAGGCGGGAGAGGAGGCAATGAGCAGTTCTTC. The encoded protein is CASSPGGGRGGNEQFF. Supplemented by reference TRBV5-4 and TRBJ2-1, the full variable domain reads ETGVTQSPTHLIKTRGQQVTLRCSSQSGHNTVSWYQQALGQGPQFIFQYYREEENGRGNFPPRFSGLQFPNYSSELNVNALELDDSALYLCASSPGGGRGGNEQFFGPGTRLTVL.

The CDR3 region is CASSLERGTFFGGNTEAFF. In DNA, the CDR3 is TGTGCCAGCAGCTTAGAGCGGGGCACATTTTTCGGGGGGAACACTGAAGCTTTCTTT. The rearrangement joins TRBV11-2 to TRBJ1-1, with TRBD1 as a possible D gene (5 bases). The germline CDR1 and CDR2 sequences are SGHAT and FQNNGV. The CDR3 length is 19 residues. Between the trimmed V and J ends, which lost 0 bases and 1 base, there was a span of 21 bases.

This chain uses TRBV2 with TRBJ1-4; possible D gene TRBD1, 6 bases. The V gene's germline CDR1 is SNHLY and CDR2 FYNNEI. The CDR3 spans 16 residues. The V gene lost 6 bases and the J gene lost 5 bases, with 19 bases spanning the gap. The CDR3 here is CASSPSYRARNEKLFF. DNA for the CDR3: TGTGCCAGCAGCCCCAGTTACAGGGCCAGAAATGAAAAACTGTTTTTT.

V usage is TRBV18 and J usage is TRBJ1-3; D is undetermined. Germline V gene lookup returns CDR1 KGHSH and CDR2 LQKENI. The length of the CDR3 is 13 residues. V was pared by 3 bases and J by 8 bases, with 11 bases between. The CDR3 sequence: CASSPSGGDTIYF. The DNA of the CDR3 is TGTGCCAGCTCACCGTCGGGCGGGGACACCATATATTTT.

This chain uses TRBV12-3 or TRBV12-4 with TRBJ1-3; D call uncertain. V lost 3 bases and J 4 bases, leaving 4 bases between the germline ends. The CDR3 contains 12 residues. Here the CDR3 reads CASSFTGNTIYF. In nucleotides, the CDR3 is TGTGCCAGCAGTTTCACAGGAAACACCATATATTTT.

The chain has TRBV5-5 and TRBJ2-7; a possible D gene is TRBD2 (6 bases). The V end lost 1 base, the J end lost 1 base, and 12 bases lay between the germline ends. The CDR3 spans 15 residues. CDR1 and CDR2 from the germline V gene are SGHKS and YYEKEE (reference sequence). CDR3 DNA: TGTGCCAGCAGCTTGACGGGACTGGTTTCCTACGAGCAGTACTTC. As protein: CASSLTGLVSYEQYF. The variable domain in full, completed from reference TRBV5-5 and TRBJ2-7, reads DAGVTQSPTHLIKTRGQQVTLRCSPISGHKSVSWYQQVLGQGPQFIFQYYEKEERGRGNFPDRFSARQFPNYSSELNVNALLLGDSALYLCASSLTGLVSYEQYFGPGTRLTVT.

This clone was counted between two and nine times. J is TRBJ1-5 and V is TRBV7-8; a possible D gene is TRBD1 (6 bases). Trimming took off 5 bases at V and 5 bases at J, with 13 bases between the two ends. Germline V gene sequence: CDR1 SGHVS, CDR2 FQNEAQ. This CDR3 comprises 14 residues. Here the CDR3 DNA reads TGTGCCAGCAGCCCCCGGGACATCTATCAGCCCCAGCATTTT. Protein: CASSPRDIYQPQHF. Full variable domain (outside the CDR3, taken from reference TRBV7-8 and TRBJ1-5): GAGVSQSPRYKVAKRGQDVALRCDPISGHVSLFWYQQALGQGPEFLTYFQNEAQLDKSGLPSDRFFAERPEGSVSTLKIQRTQQEDSAVYLCASSPRDIYQPQHFGDGTRLSIL.

The V call is TRBV30, the J call TRBJ1-2, with 7 nucleotides matching TRBD1. The CDR3 has 15 residues. Germline CDR1 and CDR2: GTSNPN and SVGIG (reference sequence). After removal of 4 bases from V and 6 bases from J, the junction contained 14 bases not matched to a gene. The CDR3 protein is CAWTPGQPLRDGYTF. The DNA of the CDR3 is TGTGCCTGGACTCCGGGACAGCCCCTTCGCGATGGCTACACCTTC.

The V call is TRBV30, the J call TRBJ1-6, with 9 bases that match TRBD1. Germline-derived CDR1 and CDR2 are GTSNPN and SVGIG (reference sequence). J gave up 5 bases and V 3 bases, and 17 bases lay outside the gene matches. This CDR3 comprises 19 residues. The CDR3 sequence is CAWRVWTGDMSVDNSPLHF. In nucleotides, the CDR3 is TGTGCCTGGAGGGTTTGGACAGGGGATATGTCGGTGGATAATTCACCCCTCCACTTT.

V usage is TRBV15 and J usage is TRBJ2-7; D unclear. The CDR3 sequence is 15 residues long. Trimming removed 0 bases from V and 2 bases from J, with 11 bases in between. Germline lookup yields CDR1 LNHNV and CDR2 YYDKDF (reference sequence). The CDR3 is CATSRDYGATYEQYF. The CDR3 nucleotides are TGTGCCACCAGCAGAGATTATGGAGCAACCTACGAGCAGTACTTC. Full variable domain (rest looked up from reference TRBV15 and TRBJ2-7): DAMVIQNPRYQVTQFGKPVTLSCSQTLNHNVMYWYQQKSSQAPKLLFHYYDKDFNNEADTPDNFQSRRPNTSFCFLDIRSPGLGDTAMYLCATSRDYGATYEQYFGPGTRLTVT.

Written as DNA, the CDR3 is TGTGCCAGCAGTGGAGACAGTAAAGAGACCCAGTACTTC. This gives the protein CASSGDSKETQYF. The V and J genes are TRBV2 and TRBJ2-5; D is possibly TRBD1 (5 bases). Germline V lookup: CDR1 SNHLY, CDR2 FYNNEI. The V end lost 4 bases, the J end lost 3 bases, and 9 bases lay between the germline ends. This CDR3 spans 13 amino acids.

The J gene is TRBJ1-2, the V gene TRBV2; TRBD1 matches at 8 bases. CDR3 length equals 13 residues. V dropped 6 bases and J dropped 2; count of bases not matched to a gene: 2. Germline V gives CDR1 SNHLY, CDR2 FYNNEI. This chain's CDR3 is CASRTGVNYGYTF. CDR3 nucleotide sequence: TGTGCCAGCAGGACAGGGGTGAACTATGGCTACACCTTC.

This chain uses TRBV5-1 with TRBJ2-2; 8 nucleotides line up with TRBD1. The CDR3 totals 16 residues. V lost 0 bases to trimming and J lost 4 bases; unmatched junction nucleotides: 5. Germline assignment: CDR1 SGHRS and CDR2 YFSETQ. The CDR3 loop is CASSLGQGTATGELFF. CDR3 coding DNA: TGCGCCAGCAGCTTGGGACAGGGGACCGCCACCGGGGAGCTGTTTTTT.

This rearrangement joins TRBV7-9 to TRBJ2-1, with TRBD1 identical over 10 bases. Germline V CDR1 and CDR2: SEHNR, FQNEAQ (reference sequence). This CDR3 has 16 residues. Unmatched junction bases numbered 7, after V lost 5 bases and J lost 3 bases. The CDR3 reads CASSQTGTGDYNEQFF. The CDR3 DNA follows: TGTGCCAGCAGCCAGACCGGGACAGGGGACTACAATGAGCAGTTCTTC.

The CDR3 DNA is TGCGCCAGCAGCTTTATCCTAGCGGGAGGTCCGGGTAGGGATACGCAGTATTTT. Protein: CASSFILAGGPGRDTQYF. The chain has TRBV5-1 and TRBJ2-3; 11 positions match TRBD2. The CDR3 is 18 amino acids. Losses at the gene ends were 2 bases for V and 6 bases for J; bases not matched to a gene: 14. Germline loops: CDR1 SGHRS, CDR2 YFSETQ.

The chain employs TRBV3-1 (or the pseudogene TRBV3-2) and TRBJ2-7; possible D gene TRBD2, 5 bases. V was pared by 0 bases and J by 6 bases, with 15 bases between. CDR3 size: 15 residues. Germline assignment: CDR1 LGHDT and CDR2 YNNKEL (reference sequence). CDR3 residues: CASSQDWAGDPEQYF. The CDR3 DNA follows: TGTGCCAGCAGCCAAGATTGGGCGGGCGATCCCGAGCAGTACTTC.